This TCR beta chain was captured in a study of cytotoxic CD8 clonotypes in ibrutinib-treated CLL. Study results and limitations: Baseline levels were approached again at progression, after clonality had risen at ibrutinib response.

A word on this clone: Antigen specificity is unknown.

Deep sequencing aimed at 1 in 200,000 to 1 in 1 million T cells' resolution. Clones were read by immunoSEQ multiplex PCR, and TCRdb kept only the in-frame ones, dropping some. In the table there are about 130,000 clones, 60% to 85% of which are singletons. Trimming removed 4 bases from V and 1 base from J, with 14 bases in between. The CDR3 totals 15 residues. Germline CDR1 SGHRS, CDR2 YFSETQ. The V and J genes are TRBV5-1 and TRBJ2-5, with TRBD1 as a possible D gene (6 bases). This clonotype was obtained from a human donor with chronic lymphocytic leukemia. The material was PBMCs, obtained after 24 months of ibrutinib treatment. The CDR3 nucleotides read TGCGCCAGCAGCCCCCAGGGGTTGGTCCAAGAGACCCAGTACTTC. Translation gives CASSPQGLVQETQYF.